This is a list of T cell receptor beta chains from one sample in a study of T cells in Graves' hyperthyroidism and ophthalmopathy. TCRdb recomputed calls from the multiplex PCR reads with MiXCR, one row per CDR3 protein. This table holds approximately 620,000 distinct CDR3 sequences, approximately 16% found once. Sequencing was carried out using blood. Receptor source: a woman in her forties with Graves' ophthalmopathy. The CDR3 runs from the conserved cysteine through the conserved F or W. D genes are given only for firm matches. Clone size, where shown, is once, few, many, or a class for clones that have expanded.

clone_size j_call v_call d_call cdr3_aa cdr3_nt
. TRBJ2-3 TRBV4-1 . CASSQPWGGGLSDTQYF TGCGCCAGCAGCCAACCCTGGGGGGGGGGCCTTTCAGATACGCAGTATTTT
many TRBJ2-1 TRBV11-2 . CASSPGVAVEQFF TGTGCCAGCAGTCCCGGGGTAGCGGTTGAGCAGTTCTTC
many TRBJ1-4 TRBV5-1 . CASSLGISTNEKLFF TGCGCCAGCAGCTTGGGCATCTCAACTAATGAAAAACTGTTTTTT
few TRBJ1-3 TRBV6-5 . CASSYVPISGNTIYF TGTGCCAGCAGTTATGTACCGATCTCTGGAAACACCATATATTTT
. TRBJ2-2 TRBV5-1 . CASSLAVGFGTGELFF TGCGCCAGCAGCTTGGCCGTTGGGTTTGGCACCGGGGAGCTGTTTTTT
many TRBJ2-2 TRBV11-2 . CASSPIVGGETGELFF TGTGCCAGCAGCCCAATCGTGGGGGGTGAAACCGGGGAGCTGTTTTTT
many TRBJ2-7 TRBV18 . CASSPERSEQYF TGTGCCAGCTCACCGGAGAGGAGCGAGCAGTACTTC
many TRBJ2-7 TRBV9 . CASSPGASNVYEQYF TGTGCCAGCAGCCCTGGGGCTAGCAATGTCTACGAGCAGTACTTC
. TRBJ2-1 TRBV12-3/TRBV12-4 TRBD2 CASSFGRGMDNEQFF TGTGCCAGCAGTTTTGGGCGGGGGATGGACAATGAGCAGTTCTTC
many TRBJ2-5 TRBV28 . CASSPREGVQETQYF TGTGCCAGCAGTCCCAGGGAAGGCGTCCAAGAGACCCAGTACTTC
few TRBJ1-5 TRBV19 TRBD1 CASSTTENQGARVNQPQHF TGTGCCAGTAGTACAACAGAAAACCAGGGGGCGAGGGTAAATCAGCCCCAGCATTTT
many TRBJ2-5 TRBV2 . CASSGPPHNQETQYF TGTGCCAGCAGTGGCCCTCCACATAACCAAGAGACCCAGTACTTC
. TRBJ2-1 TRBV10-3 TRBD2 CAISGRASGVRGEQFF TGTGCCATCAGTGGAAGGGCTAGCGGGGTTCGTGGAGAGCAGTTCTTC
few TRBJ2-2 TRBV14 . CASSRLRGGTGELFF TGTGCCAGCAGCCGACTTAGGGGCGGCACCGGGGAGCTGTTTTTT
few TRBJ2-1 TRBV12-3/TRBV12-4 TRBD1 CASSSIHGQGGSYNEQFF TGTGCCAGCAGCAGCATTCATGGACAGGGAGGCTCCTACAATGAGCAGTTCTTC
many TRBJ2-5 TRBV20-1 . CSARKAVPQETQYF TGCAGTGCTAGAAAGGCGGTTCCCCAAGAGACCCAGTACTTC
many TRBJ1-4 TRBV5-1 . CASRYRVESTNEKLFF TGCGCCAGCCGATACAGGGTAGAATCAACTAATGAAAAACTGTTTTTT
many TRBJ2-5 TRBV12-3/TRBV12-4 . CASSPFRGSGQTQYF TGTGCCAGCAGCCCATTTCGGGGGTCAGGACAGACCCAGTACTTC
few TRBJ2-1 TRBV5-8 . CASWIGDEQFF TGTGCCAGTTGGATCGGGGATGAGCAGTTCTTC
many TRBJ2-1 TRBV28 . CASNEGFNNEQFF TGTGCCAGCAACGAGGGTTTTAACAATGAGCAGTTCTTC
. TRBJ2-7 TRBV19 . CASSARDTLLEQYF TGTGCCAGTAGTGCCCGGGACACTTTGCTGGAGCAGTACTTC
. TRBJ1-1 TRBV29-1 . CSVAHPGQRPFF TGCAGCGTCGCCCACCCGGGGCAGAGACCTTTCTTT
. TRBJ2-2 TRBV19 . CASSIGLGELFF TGTGCCAGTAGTATAGGCCTAGGGGAGCTGTTTTTT
. TRBJ2-1 TRBV4-1 TRBD2 CASSQPTSPEQFF TGCGCCAGCAGCCAACCGACTAGCCCTGAGCAGTTCTTC
. TRBJ1-4 TRBV16 . CASSQQGIATNEKLFF TGTGCCAGCAGCCAGCAGGGGATAGCAACTAATGAAAAACTGTTTTTT
many TRBJ1-5 TRBV19 TRBD1 CASSPIRAGGYQPQHF TGTGCCAGTAGTCCTATCCGGGCAGGGGGTTATCAGCCCCAGCATTTT
many TRBJ1-1 TRBV2 . CAKAGTRDTEAFF TGTGCCAAGGCCGGGACACGGGACACTGAAGCTTTCTTT
. TRBJ2-1 TRBV20-1 TRBD2 CSARRPSGRVDEQFF TGCAGTGCTAGAAGGCCTAGCGGGAGGGTCGATGAGCAGTTCTTC
many TRBJ1-1 TRBV2 . CASSEAPPWDNTNTEAFF TGTGCCAGCAGTGAAGCCCCCCCCTGGGACAACACTAACACTGAAGCTTTCTTT
. TRBJ2-1 TRBV7-9 . CASSLGISYRPYNEQFF TGTGCCAGCAGCTTAGGGATTTCTTACAGGCCCTACAATGAGCAGTTCTTC
few TRBJ2-4 TRBV9 TRBD1 CASSDRGNIQYF TGTGCCAGCAGCGACAGGGGGAACATTCAGTACTTC
many TRBJ1-1 TRBV11-2 . CASSGLAPEAFF TGTGCCAGCAGCGGGTTAGCGCCTGAAGCTTTCTTT
many TRBJ2-2 TRBV11-2 TRBD1 CASSYDRGGELFF TGTGCCAGCAGCTATGACAGGGGCGGGGAGCTGTTTTTT
few TRBJ1-2 TRBV25-1 . CASSERAGNYGYTF TGTGCCAGCAGTGAACGGGCAGGGAACTATGGCTACACCTTC
few TRBJ1-1 TRBV6-1 . CASSQRRDNTEAFF TGTGCCAGCAGCCAGCGCAGGGATAACACTGAAGCTTTCTTT
few TRBJ2-7 TRBV12-3/TRBV12-4 . CASSLGASNEQYF TGTGCCAGCAGTTTAGGGGCTAGCAACGAGCAGTACTTC
. TRBJ2-3 TRBV6-2/TRBV6-3 TRBD2 CASSYSRTSGGADTQYF TGTGCCAGCAGTTACTCGAGGACTAGCGGGGGGGCAGATACGCAGTATTTT
many TRBJ2-7 TRBV28 . CASSTSGVATYEQYF TGTGCCAGCAGTACCTCCGGGGTCGCTACCTACGAGCAGTACTTC
. TRBJ2-7 TRBV29-1 TRBD2 CSVGAGGSYEQYF TGCAGCGTTGGAGCGGGAGGTTCCTACGAGCAGTACTTC
many TRBJ1-1 TRBV2 . CASSDLLLLTEAFF TGTGCCAGCAGTGATCTCCTACTCCTCACTGAAGCTTTCTTT
. TRBJ2-5 TRBV25-1 TRBD1 CASSEEGQGDTQYF TGTGCCAGCAGTGAAGAAGGACAGGGGGATACCCAGTACTTC
many TRBJ1-1 TRBV20-1 . CSAPDSYGTEAFF TGCAGTGCTCCGGACAGTTACGGCACTGAAGCTTTCTTT
few TRBJ1-5 TRBV19 . CASSIQGGQPQHF TGTGCCAGTAGTATACAAGGGGGTCAGCCCCAGCATTTT
. TRBJ2-6 TRBV7-2 . CASSPRGGGSSGANVLTF TGTGCCAGCAGCCCCCGGGGAGGGGGTAGCTCTGGGGCCAACGTCCTGACTTTC
many TRBJ2-3 TRBV20-1 . CSARNVLARERDTQYF TGCAGTGCTAGAAACGTGCTAGCGCGGGAAAGAGATACGCAGTATTTT
few TRBJ1-4 TRBV20-1 TRBD1 CSAQHRGVHEKLFF TGCAGTGCTCAACACAGGGGAGTACATGAAAAACTGTTTTTT
. TRBJ2-7 TRBV7-9 . CAVGGLNEQYF TGTGCTGTCGGGGGGCTAAACGAGCAGTACTTC
. TRBJ2-1 TRBV20-1 TRBD1 CSADGTGVNEQFF TGCAGTGCTGATGGGACAGGGGTAAATGAGCAGTTCTTC
many TRBJ1-5 TRBV6-2/TRBV6-3 TRBD1 CASRRDSAGGWPQHF TGTGCCAGCAGGCGGGACAGCGCTGGAGGGTGGCCCCAGCATTTT
. TRBJ2-2 TRBV7-9 . CASSTRGQNTGELFF TGTGCCAGCAGCACGAGAGGACAGAACACCGGGGAGCTGTTTTTT
many TRBJ1-4 TRBV30 . CAWSTGQEGGKLFF TGTGCCTGGAGTACCGGACAAGAGGGTGGAAAACTGTTTTTT
many TRBJ1-1 TRBV18 TRBD1 CASSRQGFGNTEAFF TGTGCCAGCTCACGACAGGGTTTTGGGAACACTGAAGCTTTCTTT
many TRBJ1-6 TRBV20-1 . CSARTADSPLHF TGCAGTGCACGGACAGCCGATTCACCCCTCCACTTT
. TRBJ2-1 TRBV5-1 TRBD2 CASSTTSGASYNEQFF TGCGCCAGCAGCACTACTAGCGGAGCTTCCTACAATGAGCAGTTCTTC
many TRBJ1-5 TRBV10-3 . CAISDYPGQYNQPQHF TGTGCCATCAGTGACTACCCGGGACAATACAATCAGCCCCAGCATTTT
. TRBJ2-7 TRBV28 . CASSFPGDEQYF TGTGCCAGCAGTTTCCCCGGGGACGAGCAGTACTTC
many TRBJ2-3 TRBV2 . CASSDRGPTDTQYF TGTGCCAGCAGTGATCGGGGACCCACAGATACGCAGTATTTT
. TRBJ2-7 TRBV28 . CASSVLSEQYF TGTGCCAGCAGTGTCCTCTCGGAGCAGTACTTC
few TRBJ1-4 TRBV12-5 TRBD1 CASGPGTGSNEKLFF TGTGCTAGTGGTCCCGGGACAGGGTCTAATGAAAAACTGTTTTTT